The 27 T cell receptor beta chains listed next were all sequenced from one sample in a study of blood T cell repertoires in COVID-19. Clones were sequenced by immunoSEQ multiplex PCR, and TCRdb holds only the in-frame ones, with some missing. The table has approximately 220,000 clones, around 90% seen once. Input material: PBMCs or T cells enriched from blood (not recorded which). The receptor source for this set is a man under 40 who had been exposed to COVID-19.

The CDR3 reads CASSQVHDYGETQYF. DNA for the CDR3: TGCGCCAGCAGCCAAGTCCACGACTACGGGGAGACCCAGTACTTC. This rearrangement joins TRBV4-1 to TRBJ2-5; D is possibly TRBD2 (5 bases). V lost 1 base and J lost 5, with 14 bases in between. The V gene's germline CDR1 is MGHRA and CDR2 YSYEKL. The CDR3 runs 15 residues.

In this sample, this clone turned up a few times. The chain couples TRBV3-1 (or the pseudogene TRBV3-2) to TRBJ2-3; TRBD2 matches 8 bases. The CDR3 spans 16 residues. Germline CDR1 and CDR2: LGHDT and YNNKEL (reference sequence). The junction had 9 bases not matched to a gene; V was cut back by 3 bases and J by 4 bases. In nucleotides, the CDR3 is TGTGCCAGCAGCCAGACCATCGGACTAGCCGCAGATACGCAGTATTTT. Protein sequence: CASSQTIGLAADTQYF.

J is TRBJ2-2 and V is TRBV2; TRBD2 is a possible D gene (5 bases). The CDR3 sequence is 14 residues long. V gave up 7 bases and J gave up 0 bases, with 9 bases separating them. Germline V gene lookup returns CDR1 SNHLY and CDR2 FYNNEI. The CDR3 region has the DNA TGTGCCAGCACGATAGCGTCGAACACCGGGGAGCTGTTTTTT. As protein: CASTIASNTGELFF.

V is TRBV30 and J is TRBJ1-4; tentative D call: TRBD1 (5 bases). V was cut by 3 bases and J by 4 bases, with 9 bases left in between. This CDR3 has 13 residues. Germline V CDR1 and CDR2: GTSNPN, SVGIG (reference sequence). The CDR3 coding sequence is TGTGCCTGGAGGTTTAGGGGTAATGAAAAACTGTTTTTT. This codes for CAWRFRGNEKLFF.

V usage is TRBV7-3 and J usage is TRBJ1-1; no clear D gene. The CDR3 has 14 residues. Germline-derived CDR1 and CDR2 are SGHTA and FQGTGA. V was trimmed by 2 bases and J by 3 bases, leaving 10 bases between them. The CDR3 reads CASSLGGLDTEAFF. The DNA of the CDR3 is TGTGCCAGCAGCTTAGGAGGGTTGGACACTGAAGCTTTCTTT. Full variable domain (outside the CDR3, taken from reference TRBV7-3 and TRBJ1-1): GAGVSQTPSNKVTEKGKYVELRCDPISGHTALYWYRQSLGQGPEFLIYFQGTGAADDSGLPNDRFFAVRPEGSVSTLKIQRTERGDSAVYLCASSLGGLDTEAFFGQGTRLTVV.

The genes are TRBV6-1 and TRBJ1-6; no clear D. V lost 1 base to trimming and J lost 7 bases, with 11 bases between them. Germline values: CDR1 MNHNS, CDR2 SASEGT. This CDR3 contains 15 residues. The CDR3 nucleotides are TGTGCCAGCAGTGAAGTTGTCCGGGTAAATTCACCCCTCCACTTT. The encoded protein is CASSEVVRVNSPLHF.

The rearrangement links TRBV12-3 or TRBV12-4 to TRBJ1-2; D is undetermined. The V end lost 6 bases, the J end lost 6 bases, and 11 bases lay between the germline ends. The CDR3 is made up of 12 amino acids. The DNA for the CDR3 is TGTGCCAGCAGCCAATTGGCAAATGGCTACACCTTC. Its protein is CASSQLANGYTF.

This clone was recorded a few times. In DNA form, the CDR3 reads TGTGCCAGCAGTGAAATTGGCTGGCGGAGTGAAGCTTTCTTT. Translating gives CASSEIGWRSEAFF. The rearrangement links TRBV25-1 to TRBJ1-1; D gene ambiguous. The CDR3 is made up of 14 amino acids. Trimming stripped 2 bases from V and 7 bases from J, with 14 bases between. CDR1 is MGHDK and CDR2 is SYGVNS in the germline V gene. Looking up the rest from reference TRBV25-1 and TRBJ1-1 gives the full variable domain: EADIYQTPRYLVIGTGKKITLECSQTMGHDKMYWYQQDPGMELHLIHYSYGVNSTEKGDLSSESTVSRIRTEHFPLTLESARPSHTSQYLCASSEIGWRSEAFFGQGTRLTVV.

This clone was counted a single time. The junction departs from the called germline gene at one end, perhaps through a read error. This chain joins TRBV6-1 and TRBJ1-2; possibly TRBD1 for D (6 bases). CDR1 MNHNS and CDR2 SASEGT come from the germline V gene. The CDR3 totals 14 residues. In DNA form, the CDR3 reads TGTGCCAGCAGCGAAGGGCCCCAGGGGTATGGCTACACCTTC. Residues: CASSEGPQGYGYTF.

CDR3 DNA sequence: TGTGCCACCAGCGTAGGTCTGACAGTACTTGAAAAACTGTTTTTT. This encodes CATSVGLTVLEKLFF. This rearrangement joins TRBV15 to TRBJ1-4; tentatively, D is TRBD1 (5 bases). The CDR3 is 15 residues long. V was trimmed by 5 bases and J by 7 bases, leaving 17 bases between them. Per germline, CDR1 LNHNV and CDR2 YYDKDF (reference sequence).

The CDR3 nucleotides are TGTGCCAGCAGCTATACTAGTAAGGAGGGTGCCGGGGAGCTGTTTTTT. Protein: CASSYTSKEGAGELFF. The chain carries TRBV3-1 (or the pseudogene TRBV3-2) and TRBJ2-2, with D maybe TRBD2 (6 bases). This CDR3 has 16 residues. Looked up from germline, CDR1 is LGHDT and CDR2 is YNNKEL (reference sequence). V lost 5 bases, J lost 6 bases, and 19 bases lay in between.

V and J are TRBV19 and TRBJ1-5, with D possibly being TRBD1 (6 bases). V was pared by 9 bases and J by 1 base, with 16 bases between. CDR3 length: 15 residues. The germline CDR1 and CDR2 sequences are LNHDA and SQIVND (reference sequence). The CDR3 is CASYDRRISNQPQHF. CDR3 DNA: TGTGCCAGCTACGACAGGAGAATAAGCAATCAGCCCCAGCATTTT.

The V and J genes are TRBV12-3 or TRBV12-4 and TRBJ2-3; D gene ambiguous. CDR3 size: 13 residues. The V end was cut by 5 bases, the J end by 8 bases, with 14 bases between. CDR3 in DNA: TGTGCCAGCAGTCTTCGGTTTGTGTTTACGCAGTATTTT. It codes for CASSLRFVFTQYF.

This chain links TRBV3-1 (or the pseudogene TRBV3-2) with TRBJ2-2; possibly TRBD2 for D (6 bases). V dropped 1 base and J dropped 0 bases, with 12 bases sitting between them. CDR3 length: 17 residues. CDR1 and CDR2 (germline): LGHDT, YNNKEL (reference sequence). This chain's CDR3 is CASSQGGRRANTGELFF. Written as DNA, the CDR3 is TGTGCCAGCAGCCAAGGTGGGAGGAGAGCGAACACCGGGGAGCTGTTTTTT.

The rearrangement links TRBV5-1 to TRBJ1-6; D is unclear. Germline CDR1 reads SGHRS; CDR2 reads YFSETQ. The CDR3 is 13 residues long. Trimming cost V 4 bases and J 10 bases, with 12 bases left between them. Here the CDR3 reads CASSPGDQSPLHF. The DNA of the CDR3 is TGCGCCAGCAGCCCCGGTGATCAATCACCCCTCCACTTT.

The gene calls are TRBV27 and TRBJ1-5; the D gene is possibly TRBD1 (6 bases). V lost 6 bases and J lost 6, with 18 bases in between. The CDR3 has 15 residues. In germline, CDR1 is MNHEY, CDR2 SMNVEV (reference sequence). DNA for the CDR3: TGTGCCAGCAGCCCCATAGGGGGGGGGAGTCAGCCCCAGCATTTT. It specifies CASSPIGGGSQPQHF.

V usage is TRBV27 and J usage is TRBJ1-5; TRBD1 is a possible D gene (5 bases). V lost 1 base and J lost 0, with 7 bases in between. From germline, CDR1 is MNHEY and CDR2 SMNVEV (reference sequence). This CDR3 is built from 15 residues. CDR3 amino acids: CASSLYTGSNQPQHF. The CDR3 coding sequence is TGTGCCAGCAGTTTATACACAGGTAGCAATCAGCCCCAGCATTTT.

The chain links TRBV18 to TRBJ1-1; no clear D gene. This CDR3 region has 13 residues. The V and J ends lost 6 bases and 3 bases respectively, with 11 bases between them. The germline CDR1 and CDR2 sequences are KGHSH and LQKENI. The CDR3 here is CASSPRTDTEAFF. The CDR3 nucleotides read TGTGCCAGCTCCCCCCGGACTGACACTGAAGCTTTCTTT.

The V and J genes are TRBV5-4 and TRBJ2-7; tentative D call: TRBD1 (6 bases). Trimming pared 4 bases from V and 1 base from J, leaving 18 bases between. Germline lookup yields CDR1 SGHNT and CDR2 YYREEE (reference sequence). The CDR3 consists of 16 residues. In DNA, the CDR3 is TGTGCCAGCAGCGGACCAGGGGAACCCCTTTCCTACGAGCAGTACTTC. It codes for CASSGPGEPLSYEQYF.

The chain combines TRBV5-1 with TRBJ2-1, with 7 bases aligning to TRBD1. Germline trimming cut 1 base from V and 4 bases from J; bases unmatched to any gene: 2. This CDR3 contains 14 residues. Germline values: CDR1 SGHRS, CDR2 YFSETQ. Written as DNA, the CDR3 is TGCGCCAGCAGCTTGAAGGACAGGTACAATGAGCAGTTCTTC. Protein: CASSLKDRYNEQFF.

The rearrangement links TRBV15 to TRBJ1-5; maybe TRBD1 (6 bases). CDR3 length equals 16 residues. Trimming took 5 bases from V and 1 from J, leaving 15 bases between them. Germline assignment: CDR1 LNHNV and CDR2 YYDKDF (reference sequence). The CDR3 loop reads CATSVRQEWSNQPQHF. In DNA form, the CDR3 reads TGTGCCACCAGCGTCCGACAGGAATGGAGCAATCAGCCCCAGCATTTT.

The CDR3 region has the DNA TGTGCCAGCAGTTTTGTGGGCAGTCAGAATTCACCCCTCCACTTT. Translating it yields CASSFVGSQNSPLHF. This chain connects TRBV27 to TRBJ1-6; D remains unclear. Trimming cost V 3 bases and J 7 bases, with 13 bases left between them. The CDR3 covers 15 residues. Germline V gene data show CDR1 as MNHEY and CDR2 as SMNVEV (reference sequence).

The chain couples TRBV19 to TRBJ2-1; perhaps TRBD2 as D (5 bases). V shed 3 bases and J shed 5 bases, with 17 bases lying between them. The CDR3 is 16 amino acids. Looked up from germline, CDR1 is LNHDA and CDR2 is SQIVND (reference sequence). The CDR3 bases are TGTGCCAGTAGTATTTGGCCGGACCCGGGGAACAATGAGCAGTTCTTC. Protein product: CASSIWPDPGNNEQFF. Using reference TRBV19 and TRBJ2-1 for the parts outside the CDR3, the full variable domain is DGGITQSPKYLFRKEGQNVTLSCEQNLNHDAMYWYRQDPGQGLRLIYYSQIVNDFQKGDIAEGYSVSREKKESFPLTVTSAQKNPTAFYLCASSIWPDPGNNEQFFGPGTRLTVL.

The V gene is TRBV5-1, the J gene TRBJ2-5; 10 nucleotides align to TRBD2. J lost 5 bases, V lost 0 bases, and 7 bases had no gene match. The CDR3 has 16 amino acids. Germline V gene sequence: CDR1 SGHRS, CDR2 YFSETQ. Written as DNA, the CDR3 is TGCGCCAGCAGCTTGGCCGTTAGCGGGGGGTCGGAGACCCAGTACTTC. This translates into CASSLAVSGGSETQYF.

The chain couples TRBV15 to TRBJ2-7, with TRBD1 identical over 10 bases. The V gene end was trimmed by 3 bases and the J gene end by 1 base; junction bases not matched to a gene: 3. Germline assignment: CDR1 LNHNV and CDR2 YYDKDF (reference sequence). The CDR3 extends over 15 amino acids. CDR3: CATSSDRGPSYEQYF. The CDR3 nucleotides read TGTGCCACCAGCAGTGACAGGGGGCCATCCTACGAGCAGTACTTC.

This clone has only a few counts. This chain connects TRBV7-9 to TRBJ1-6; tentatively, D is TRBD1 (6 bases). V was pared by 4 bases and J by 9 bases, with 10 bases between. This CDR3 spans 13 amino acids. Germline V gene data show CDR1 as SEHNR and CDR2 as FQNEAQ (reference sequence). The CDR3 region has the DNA TGTGCCAGCAGCTCCCAGGGGCTTTCACCCCTCCACTTT. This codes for CASSSQGLSPLHF.

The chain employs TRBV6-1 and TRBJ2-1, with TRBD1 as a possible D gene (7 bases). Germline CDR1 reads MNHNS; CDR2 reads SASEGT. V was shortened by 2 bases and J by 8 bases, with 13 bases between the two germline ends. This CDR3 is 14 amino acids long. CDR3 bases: TGTGCCAGCAGTGAAATTGGAGGGGGCGATGAGCAGTTCTTC. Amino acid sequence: CASSEIGGGDEQFF.